The clone carrying this TCR beta chain is a singleton in its sample. The data originate from a study of control samples from healthy donors and cancer patients. Profiling relied on immunoSEQ multiplex PCR, and the TCRdb table lists in-frame clones only, not all of them. Of 130,000 or so clones in the sample, roughly nine tenths were seen once. The TCR sequence derives from a man between 18 and 35 years old in good health. Sequencing was performed on blood.

In DNA, the CDR3 is TGTGCCAGCAGCTTAGAGGGGGGATTAAATCAGCCCCAGCATTTT. It specifies CASSLEGGLNQPQHF. This rearrangement joins TRBV11-2 to TRBJ1-5, with D tentatively TRBD1 (5 bases). Germline CDR1 SGHAT, CDR2 FQNNGV. The CDR3 runs to 15 residues. Trimming pared 0 bases from V and 4 bases from J, leaving 10 bases between.